The next 14 T cell receptor beta chains were all read from a single sample in a study of cytomegalovirus exposure and HLA in healthy donors. The primer mix had 60 Vbeta and 13 Jbeta primers. Repertoires were generated with immunoSEQ multiplex PCR, while TCRdb's copy carries only in-frame clones and drops some. The sample lists some 140,000 clones; over 70% were seen once. Sequences were obtained from PBMCs. Receptors originate from a man in his thirties or forties in good health and CMV-seronegative.

The CDR3 sequence: CSASGQPSYGYTF. The DNA of the CDR3 is TGCAGCGCCTCGGGACAGCCTTCCTATGGCTACACCTTC. The chain uses TRBV29-1 and TRBJ1-2; 7 nucleotides align to TRBD1. V was clipped by 7 bases and J by 4 bases; unmatched bases: 9. Looked up from germline, CDR1 is SQVTM and CDR2 is ANQGSEA. The CDR3 sequence is 13 residues long.

Turning to this clone: One junction end disagrees with the germline gene, perhaps due to a read error. The V gene is TRBV30, the J gene TRBJ1-2, with D tentatively TRBD1 (5 bases). Germline values: CDR1 GTSNPN, CDR2 SVGIG (reference sequence). The CDR3 is 11 residues long. CDR3 sequence: CAWSSSGNESF. The CDR3 nucleotides are TGTGCCTGGAGTTCGTCAGGGAATGAGTCCTTC.

The V call is TRBV5-4, the J call TRBJ1-1; 7 nucleotides agree with TRBD1. Germline V gene lookup returns CDR1 SGHNT and CDR2 YYREEE (reference sequence). This CDR3 contains 15 residues. V was pared by 3 bases and J by 1 base, with 6 bases of the junction left unmatched. CDR3 sequence: CASSWTGGPNTEAFF. The CDR3, as DNA: TGTGCCAGCAGCTGGACAGGCGGACCGAACACTGAAGCTTTCTTT. The complete variable domain, with remaining parts taken from reference TRBV5-4 and TRBJ1-1, reads ETGVTQSPTHLIKTRGQQVTLRCSSQSGHNTVSWYQQALGQGPQFIFQYYREEENGRGNFPPRFSGLQFPNYSSELNVNALELDDSALYLCASSWTGGPNTEAFFGQGTRLTVV.

The chain combines TRBV7-2 with TRBJ1-2; no clear D. The V gene's germline CDR1 is SGHTA and CDR2 FQGNSA. CDR3 size: 15 residues. V lost 4 bases to trimming and J lost 0 bases, with 12 bases between them. The CDR3 loop reads CASSSTPRPNYGYTF. The CDR3 DNA reads TGTGCCAGCAGCTCCACCCCGAGGCCTAACTATGGCTACACCTTC. The full variable domain, with the rest looked up from reference TRBV7-2 and TRBJ1-2, is GAGVSQSPSNKVTEKGKDVELRCDPISGHTALYWYRQSLGQGLEFLIYFQGNSAPDKSGLPSDRFSAERTGGSVSTLTIQRTQQEDSAVYLCASSSTPRPNYGYTFGSGTRLTVV.

The gene calls are TRBV28 and TRBJ1-1; 7 bases are a match to TRBD1. The CDR3 contains 14 residues. With V trimmed by 6 bases and J by 4 bases, 8 bases remained unmatched. Germline loops: CDR1 MDHEN, CDR2 SYDVKM. The CDR3 coding sequence is TGTGCCAGCAGCCTGGGACAGAGGCGCACTGAAGCTTTCTTT. Amino acids: CASSLGQRRTEAFF.

This clone was found many times. CDR3: CACTTGTGNQPQHF. As DNA, the CDR3 is TGTGCCTGTACCACCGGGACAGGGAATCAGCCCCAGCATTTT. The chain joins TRBV30 to TRBJ1-5, with 9 bases lining up with TRBD1. CDR3 length: 14 amino acids. Germline assignment: CDR1 GTSNPN and CDR2 SVGIG (reference sequence). V gave up 6 bases and J gave up 4 bases; unmatched junction bases: 7.

The chain employs TRBV5-1 and TRBJ2-2; maybe TRBD2 (5 bases). The germline V and J ends were trimmed by 3 bases and 3 bases, with 12 bases remaining between them. The CDR3 spans 15 residues. Germline loops: CDR1 SGHRS, CDR2 YFSETQ. In DNA, the CDR3 is TGCGCCAGCAGCTGGACTGCCCCCTACACCGGGGAGCTGTTTTTT. Translated: CASSWTAPYTGELFF.

V usage is TRBV28 and J usage is TRBJ1-2, with D possibly matching TRBD1 (5 bases). V was pared by 4 bases and J by 4 bases, with 10 bases between. This CDR3 contains 13 residues. Germline-derived CDR1 and CDR2 are MDHEN and SYDVKM. This chain's CDR3 is CASSYMGGYGYTF. As DNA, the CDR3 is TGTGCCAGCAGTTATATGGGGGGCTATGGCTACACCTTC.

This clone was seen only once. V usage is TRBV5-1 and J usage is TRBJ2-7, with a weak D call TRBD1 (5 bases). Trimming shortened V by 4 bases and J by 0 bases, and 14 bases separated the two germline ends. Germline lookup yields CDR1 SGHRS and CDR2 YFSETQ. CDR3 length: 15 amino acids. The CDR3 protein is CASSKDRYSSYEQYF. CDR3 in DNA: TGCGCCAGCAGCAAAGACAGATACAGCTCCTACGAGCAGTACTTC. Full variable domain (rest looked up from reference TRBV5-1 and TRBJ2-7): KAGVTQTPRYLIKTRGQQVTLSCSPISGHRSVSWYQQTPGQGLQFLFEYFSETQRNKGNFPGRFSGRQFSNSRSEMNVSTLELGDSALYLCASSKDRYSSYEQYFGPGTRLTVT.

This chain connects TRBV29-1 to TRBJ1-2; 7 bases map to TRBD1. In germline, CDR1 is SQVTM, CDR2 ANQGSEA. After removal of 3 bases from V and 0 bases from J, the junction contained 4 bases not matched to a gene. The CDR3 sequence is 14 residues long. This CDR3 reads CSVEVRGPNYGYTF. CDR3 DNA sequence: TGCAGCGTTGAGGTGAGGGGGCCTAACTATGGCTACACCTTC.

The chain links TRBV2 to TRBJ1-2, with a tentative D call TRBD1 (5 bases). CDR3 size: 14 residues. The germline gives CDR1 SNHLY, CDR2 FYNNEI. Trimming removed 6 bases from V and 8 bases from J, with 19 bases in between. The CDR3 region has the DNA TGTGCCAGCAGGCCCACACAGGAGGGAGGGGGCTACACCTTC. Translating it yields CASRPTQEGGGYTF.

The chain has TRBV6-5 and TRBJ2-5; D is uncertain. The end of the DNA is better explained by TRBJ2-7, so the J call may be wrong. The CDR3 spans 13 residues. CDR1 is MNHEY, CDR2 SVGAGI, per germline. The CDR3: CASSPNPSYEQYF. The DNA for the CDR3 is TGTGCCAGCAGCCCCAATCCCTCCTACGAGCAGTACTTC.

As concerns this clone: One end of the junction fails to match germline, which may point to a read error. This chain joins TRBV28 and TRBJ1-5; the D gene is possibly TRBD1 (6 bases). Germline CDR1 and CDR2: MDHEN and SYDVKM. This CDR3 spans 17 amino acids. CDR3 loop: CASSPQGRGISNQPQNF. Written as DNA, the CDR3 is TGTGCCAGCAGTCCCCAGGGCAGGGGAATCAGCAATCAGCCCCAGAATTTT.

This clone was counted a single time. The rearrangement uses TRBV2 and TRBJ2-2; a weak D match, TRBD2 (5 bases). The CDR3 is 14 amino acids. The germline gives CDR1 SNHLY, CDR2 FYNNEI. V gave up 6 bases and J gave up 5 bases, with 13 bases separating them. CDR3 bases: TGTGCCAGCAGCGTGGGAAGGAGGACCGGGGAGCTGTTTTTT. Translation: CASSVGRRTGELFF.